This entry concerns a single TCR beta chain. Its target is not known. The PCR ran on 60 Vbeta and 13 Jbeta primers. Sequencing used immunoSEQ multiplex PCR; TCRdb keeps in-frame clones, though not all of them. The sample has tens of thousands of clones; approximately 82% are singletons. The data belong to a study of cytomegalovirus exposure and HLA in healthy donors. V was pared by 4 bases and J by 1 base, with 14 bases of the junction left unmatched. In germline, CDR1 is SGHKS, CDR2 YYEKEE (reference sequence). The CDR3 consists of 18 residues. Study results and caveats: In a later analysis, several top co-occurrence clusters appeared linked to parvovirus B19, influenza, CMV and Epstein-Barr virus. Researchers reportedly found TCR beta sequences accurately predicted most subjects' HLA-A and HLA-B alleles. A later analysis found TCR association rates differed by HLA locus, highest for DRB1 and lowest for HLA-C.

The chain combines TRBV5-5 with TRBJ1-2, with 9 bases lining up with TRBD1. The material sequenced was PBMCs. The TCR sequence derives from a man aged 18-30 years in good health and CMV-seronegative. The CDR3 DNA is TGTGCCAGCAGCGGAGCCCCGGGACAGGGATCTTTTAACTATGGCTACACCTTC. Amino acids: CASSGAPGQGSFNYGYTF.